Listed here are 19 T cell receptor beta chains from one sample, sequenced in a study of PD-1 blockade in mismatch repair-deficient tumors. Using immunoSEQ multiplex PCR, the repertoire was profiled, and TCRdb retains in-frame clones only, with some absent. The sample lists about 34,000 clones, 65% to 85% occurring once. The material sequenced was PBMCs, taken roughly 6 weeks after starting pembrolizumab. Receptors originate from an adult with mismatch repair-deficient cancer.

The chain links TRBV9 to TRBJ2-1, with D unclear. The CDR3 sequence is 15 residues long. Per the germline V gene, CDR1 is SGDLS and CDR2 is YYNGEE. The ends were cut back, 2 bases at V and 2 bases at J, with 11 bases in the middle. The CDR3 sequence: CASSVLKAPYNEQFF. CDR3 sequence (DNA): TGTGCCAGCAGCGTGCTTAAAGCGCCCTACAATGAGCAGTTCTTC.

This clone appeared once. The CDR3 nucleotides are TGTGCCAGCAGGGAGACTAGCCTCTTCTCCTACGAGCAGTACTTC. Protein: CASRETSLFSYEQYF. The chain joins TRBV2 to TRBJ2-7, with 7 positions matching TRBD2. The germline gives CDR1 SNHLY, CDR2 FYNNEI. V lost 6 bases and J lost 0; bases outside the gene matches: 8. This CDR3 has 15 residues.

This rearrangement joins TRBV10-1 to TRBJ2-1; 9 nucleotides agree with TRBD2. CDR1 and CDR2 (germline): WNHNN, SYGVQD (reference sequence). Germline trimming cut 5 bases from V and 2 bases from J; bases unmatched to any gene: 4. The CDR3 contains 15 residues. The CDR3 bases are TGCGCCAGCAGTAAGACTAGCGGAACCTACAATGAGCAGTTCTTC. Protein product: CASSKTSGTYNEQFF.

This clone was recorded only once. The chain employs TRBV19 and TRBJ2-2; possibly TRBD2 for D (5 bases). The CDR3 extends over 15 amino acids. From germline, CDR1 is LNHDA and CDR2 SQIVND (reference sequence). The V end was cut by 1 base, the J end by 4 bases, with 10 bases between. CDR3 sequence: CASSIGTGITGELFF. The CDR3 nucleotides read TGTGCCAGTAGTATAGGTACGGGAATCACCGGGGAGCTGTTTTTT. Supplemented by reference TRBV19 and TRBJ2-2, the full variable domain reads DGGITQSPKYLFRKEGQNVTLSCEQNLNHDAMYWYRQDPGQGLRLIYYSQIVNDFQKGDIAEGYSVSREKKESFPLTVTSAQKNPTAFYLCASSIGTGITGELFFGEGSRLTVL.

The chain couples TRBV5-6 to TRBJ2-2, with D possibly TRBD1 on 6 matching bases. The CDR3 has 16 residues. Deletions cut 4 bases from V and 0 bases from J, with 13 bases between. Looked up from germline, CDR1 is SGHDT and CDR2 is YYEEEE. Here the CDR3 reads CASSHKGGTNTGELFF. CDR3 DNA: TGTGCCAGCAGCCACAAAGGGGGTACGAACACCGGGGAGCTGTTTTTT. The variable domain in full, completed from reference TRBV5-6 and TRBJ2-2, reads DAGVTQSPTHLIKTRGQQVTLRCSPKSGHDTVSWYQQALGQGPQFIFQYYEEEERQRGNFPDRFSGHQFPNYSSELNVNALLLGDSALYLCASSHKGGTNTGELFFGEGSRLTVL.

Here the CDR3 DNA reads TGTGCCAAACGAGCAAAGACAGGAAACTCTGGAAACACCATATATTTT. Protein: CAKRAKTGNSGNTIYF. This chain joins TRBV19 and TRBJ1-3; weak D call: TRBD1 (6 bases). Germline V gene lookup returns CDR1 LNHDA and CDR2 SQIVND (reference sequence). The CDR3 consists of 16 residues. Trimming removed 10 bases from V and 0 bases from J, with 19 bases in between. Full variable domain (outside the CDR3, taken from reference TRBV19 and TRBJ1-3): DGGITQSPKYLFRKEGQNVTLSCEQNLNHDAMYWYRQDPGQGLRLIYYSQIVNDFQKGDIAEGYSVSREKKESFPLTVTSAQKNPTAFYLCAKRAKTGNSGNTIYFGEGSWLTVV.

The chain is built from TRBV5-1 and TRBJ2-2, with D unresolved. With 1 base removed from V and 0 bases from J, the gap between germline ends came to 4 bases. The CDR3 is made up of 14 amino acids. The V gene's germline CDR1 is SGHRS and CDR2 YFSETQ. CDR3: CASSLSANTGELFF. The CDR3 bases are TGCGCCAGCAGCTTGTCTGCGAACACCGGGGAGCTGTTTTTT.

The chain is built from TRBV5-6 and TRBJ2-7; TRBD1 aligns across 9 bases. CDR1 and CDR2 from the germline V gene are SGHDT and YYEEEE. With V trimmed by 3 bases and J by 2 bases, 6 bases remained unmatched. This CDR3 comprises 15 residues. Written as DNA, the CDR3 is TGTGCCAGCAGCTCTCCGGGACAGGGTCCCTACGAGCAGTACTTC. It specifies CASSSPGQGPYEQYF.

V usage is TRBV5-1 and J usage is TRBJ1-1; D perhaps matches TRBD1 (5 bases). V lost 0 bases and J 2 bases, leaving 11 bases between the germline ends. Germline CDR1 and CDR2: SGHRS and YFSETQ. This CDR3 region has 15 residues. The CDR3 DNA is TGCGCCAGCAGCTTGGTCGTTGGGGCCAACACTGAAGCTTTCTTT. Its translation: CASSLVVGANTEAFF.

This chain connects TRBV13 to TRBJ2-1; 7 bases agree with TRBD1. The V and J ends lost 3 bases and 4 bases, in that order; junction bases with no gene match: 9. Per germline, CDR1 PRHDT and CDR2 FYEKMQ (reference sequence). CDR3 length: 16 residues. CDR3 bases: TGTGCCAGCAGCTTCCTATCCGGGACAGATTACAATGAGCAGTTCTTC. Translating it yields CASSFLSGTDYNEQFF.

The chain links TRBV11-2 to TRBJ2-1; 8 nucleotides agree with TRBD2. After removal of 2 bases from V and 4 bases from J, the junction contained 4 bases not matched to a gene. The germline gives CDR1 SGHAT, CDR2 FQNNGV. This CDR3 comprises 15 residues. CDR3 in amino acids: CASSLQRGRYNEQFF. CDR3 DNA: TGTGCCAGCAGCTTACAACGCGGGAGGTACAATGAGCAGTTCTTC.

The chain links TRBV7-8 to TRBJ1-5, with no clear D. Germline loops: CDR1 SGHVS, CDR2 FQNEAQ. The length of the CDR3 is 17 residues. V gave up 9 bases and J gave up 0 bases, with 21 bases separating them. The CDR3 DNA reads TGTGCCAGAATAAAGACCCCCGGAGGCGATAGCAATCAGCCCCAGCATTTT. Amino acids: CARIKTPGGDSNQPQHF.

The V gene is TRBV19, the J gene TRBJ2-3; maybe TRBD1 (6 bases). Germline assignment: CDR1 LNHDA and CDR2 SQIVND (reference sequence). Trimming removed 10 bases at V and 0 bases at J, with 14 bases between. The CDR3 runs 14 residues. DNA of the CDR3: TGTGCCACCCTAGATACAGGGAGCACAGATACGCAGTATTTT. It translates to CATLDTGSTDTQYF.

The chain combines TRBV6-1 with TRBJ2-3; possibly TRBD2 for D (6 bases). V lost 7 bases and J lost 8, with 19 bases in between. This CDR3 comprises 14 residues. The germline gives CDR1 MNHNS, CDR2 SASEGT. The CDR3 loop reads CASTSTPTAGTQYF. The CDR3 nucleotides are TGTGCCAGCACCTCCACCCCCACAGCGGGTACGCAGTATTTT.

This chain connects TRBV6-5 to TRBJ1-6, with D perhaps TRBD1 (5 bases). From germline, CDR1 is MNHEY and CDR2 SVGAGI. CDR3 length: 12 residues. V gave up 4 bases and J gave up 13 bases, with 11 bases separating them. The CDR3 region has the DNA TGTGCCAGCAGTTCGGGCAGGGATCCCCTCCACTTT. It specifies CASSSGRDPLHF.

V and J are TRBV30 and TRBJ2-3; 9 bases line up with TRBD2. Germline trimming cut 2 bases from V and 5 bases from J; bases unmatched to any gene: 14. Germline loops: CDR1 GTSNPN, CDR2 SVGIG (reference sequence). The CDR3 runs 17 residues. CDR3: CAWSIWASGTSGDTQYF. CDR3 in DNA: TGTGCCTGGAGTATTTGGGCTAGCGGGACATCGGGAGATACGCAGTATTTT.

The rearrangement joins TRBV27 to TRBJ2-1; D is perhaps TRBD1 (6 bases). The CDR3 runs to 16 residues. Between the trimmed V and J ends, which lost 4 bases and 3 bases, there was a span of 16 bases. Per the germline V gene, CDR1 is MNHEY and CDR2 is SMNVEV (reference sequence). CDR3 amino acids: CASSSPGVLFYNEQFF. The CDR3 DNA reads TGTGCCAGCAGTTCGCCAGGGGTCCTTTTCTACAATGAGCAGTTCTTC.

This chain uses TRBV10-1 with TRBJ2-5, with 8 bases aligning to TRBD1. The end of the DNA aligns better with TRBJ2-7, so the J call may be wrong. CDR1 is WNHNN, CDR2 SYGVQD, per germline (reference sequence). The CDR3 consists of 13 residues. The CDR3 region is CASSLRTGNEQYF. The CDR3 coding sequence is TGCGCCAGCAGCCTCCGGACAGGGAACGAGCAGTACTTC.

The V call is TRBV7-9, the J call TRBJ2-1; 9 bases map to TRBD1. The CDR3 has 16 amino acids. CDR1 and CDR2 (germline): SEHNR, FQNEAQ (reference sequence). Trimming cost V 3 bases and J 10 bases; bases outside gene matches: 13. The CDR3 DNA is TGTGCCAGCAGCTTTAGTCGGGGACAGGGTTTAAGGGAGCAGTTCTTC. Its protein is CASSFSRGQGLREQFF.